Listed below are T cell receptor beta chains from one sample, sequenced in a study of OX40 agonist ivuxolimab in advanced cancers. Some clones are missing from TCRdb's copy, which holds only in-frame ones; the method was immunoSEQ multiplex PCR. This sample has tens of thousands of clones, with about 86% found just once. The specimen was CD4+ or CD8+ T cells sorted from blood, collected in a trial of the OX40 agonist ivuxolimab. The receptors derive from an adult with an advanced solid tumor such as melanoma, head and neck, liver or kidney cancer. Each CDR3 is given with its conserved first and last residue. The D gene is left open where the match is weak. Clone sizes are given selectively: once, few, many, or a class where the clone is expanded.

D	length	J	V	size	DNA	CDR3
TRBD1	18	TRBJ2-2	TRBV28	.	TGTGCCAGCAGTTTCCCCCTCCGGGACAGGGCTAACACCGGGGAGCTGTTTTTT	CASSFPLRDRANTGELFF
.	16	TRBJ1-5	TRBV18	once	TGTGCCAGCTCAAAACCGGGAGGGGGGAGCAATCAGCCCCAGCATTTT	CASSKPGGGSNQPQHF
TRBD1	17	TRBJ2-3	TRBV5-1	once	TGCGCCAGCAGCTTCCCAAGAGGGGGCCTAGAGGGAGATACGCAGTATTTT	CASSFPRGGLEGDTQYF
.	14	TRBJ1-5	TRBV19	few	TGTGCCACCTCCCGGGAGGGTTTTCATCAGCCCCAGCATTTT	CATSREGFHQPQHF
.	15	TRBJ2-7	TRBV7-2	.	TGTGCCAGCAGCTTAGTGGGTGGTGAGGGAAGCGAGCAGTACTTC	CASSLVGGEGSEQYF
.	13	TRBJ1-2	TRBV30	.	TGTGCCTGGACCTCAAACAGGGCTAATGGCTACACCTTC	CAWTSNRANGYTF
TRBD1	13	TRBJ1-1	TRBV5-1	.	TGCGCCAGCAGGTTCAGGGGGGACACTGAAGCTTTCTTT	CASRFRGDTEAFF
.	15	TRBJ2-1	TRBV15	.	TGTGCCACCAGCAGAGTGGCGACAGCCTACAATGAGCAGTTCTTC	CATSRVATAYNEQFF
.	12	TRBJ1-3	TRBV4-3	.	TGCGCCAGCAGCCCCGCGGGAAACACCATATATTTT	CASSPAGNTIYF
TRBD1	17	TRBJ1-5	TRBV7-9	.	TGTGCCAGCAGCTGGAACGGACAGGGGTATAGCAATCAGCCCCAGCATTTT	CASSWNGQGYSNQPQHF
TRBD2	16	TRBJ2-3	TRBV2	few	TGTGCCAGCAGTGAACGGGTAGCGGGGGCGGGAGATACGCAGTATTTT	CASSERVAGAGDTQYF
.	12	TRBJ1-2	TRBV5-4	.	TGTGCCAGCAGCTTACAGGCTAATGGCTACACCTTC	CASSLQANGYTF
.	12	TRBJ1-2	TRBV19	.	TGTGCCAGTAGTATCGGACAAGGGGGCTACACCTTC	CASSIGQGGYTF
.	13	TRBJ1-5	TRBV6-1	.	TGTGCCAGCAGTGAGAGGGGTAGTCAGCCCCAGCATTTT	CASSERGSQPQHF
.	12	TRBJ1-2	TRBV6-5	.	TGTGCCAGCAGTCCAGGCCCCTATGGCTACACCTTC	CASSPGPYGYTF
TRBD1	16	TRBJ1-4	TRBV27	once	TGTGCCAGCAGTTTTAGCTCCGGGACAGGGCCCGAAAAACTGTTTTTT	CASSFSSGTGPEKLFF
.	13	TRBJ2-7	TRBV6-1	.	TGTGCCAGCCAATGGCCGGGTAACTACGAGCAGTACTTC	CASQWPGNYEQYF
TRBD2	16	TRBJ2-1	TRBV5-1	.	TGCGCCAGCAGCTCAGGGACTAGCGGGGGGACCTATGAGCAGTTCTTC	CASSSGTSGGTYEQFF
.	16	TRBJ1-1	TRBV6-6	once	TGTGCCAGCAGTATACCCTCTGTACGCGCTTACACTGAAGCTTTCTTT	CASSIPSVRAYTEAFF
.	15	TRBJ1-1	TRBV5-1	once	TGCGCCAGCACAGAACAGGGCAACATGAACACTGAAGCTTTCTTT	CASTEQGNMNTEAFF
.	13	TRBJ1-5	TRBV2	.	TGTGCCAGCAGTGTTGCGGTCAATCAGCCCCAGCATTTT	CASSVAVNQPQHF
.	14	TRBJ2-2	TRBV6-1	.	TGTGCCAGCAGTGAAGGGGGGTGGACCGGGGAGCTGTTTTTT	CASSEGGWTGELFF
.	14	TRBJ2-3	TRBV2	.	TGTGCCAGCAGTGTCGAAGGGGAGTCAGATACGCAGTATTTT	CASSVEGESDTQYF
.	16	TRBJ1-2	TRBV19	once	TGTGCCAGTAGTGGAAGAGGGATGTTGGGTAACTATGGCTACACCTTC	CASSGRGMLGNYGYTF
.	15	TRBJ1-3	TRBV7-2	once	TGTGCCAGCAGCTTAGTCATAGGCTCTGGAAACACCATATATTTT	CASSLVIGSGNTIYF
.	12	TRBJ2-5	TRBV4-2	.	TGTGCCAGCAGCCAGAAAGGGGAGACCCAGTACTTC	CASSQKGETQYF
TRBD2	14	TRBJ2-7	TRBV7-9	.	TGTGCCAGCAGCCGAGCGGGGGGTTTCTACGAGCAGTACTTC	CASSRAGGFYEQYF
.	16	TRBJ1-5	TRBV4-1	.	TGCGCCAGCAGCCAATCGGGGCAGTATAGCAATCAGCCCCAGCATTTT	CASSQSGQYSNQPQHF
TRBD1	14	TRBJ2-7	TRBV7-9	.	TGTGCCAGCAGCCGTCCCCGGGACAGCTACGAGCAGTACTTC	CASSRPRDSYEQYF
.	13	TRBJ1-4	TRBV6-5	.	TGTGCCAGCAGGACAGGCCTAAATGAAAAACTGTTTTTT	CASRTGLNEKLFF
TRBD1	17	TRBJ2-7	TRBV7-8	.	TGTGCCAGCAGCTTAGCGAACTCCGGGACAGGTTCCTACGAGCAGTACTTC	CASSLANSGTGSYEQYF
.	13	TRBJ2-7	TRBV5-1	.	TGCGCCAGCAGCTTGGGGACAGTAGAAGAGCAGTACTTC	CASSLGTVEEQYF
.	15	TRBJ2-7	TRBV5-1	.	TGCGCCAGCAGCTCAAGAGGCACGGGCTCCTACGAGCAGTACTTC	CASSSRGTGSYEQYF
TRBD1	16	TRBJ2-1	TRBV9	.	TGTGCCAGCAGCCAATCTTGGACAGGGGATTACAATGAGCAGTTCTTC	CASSQSWTGDYNEQFF
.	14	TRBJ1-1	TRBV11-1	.	TGTGCCAGCAGCCCACAGGGAGAGAACACTGAAGCTTTCTTT	CASSPQGENTEAFF
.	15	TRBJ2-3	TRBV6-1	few	TGTGCCAGCAGTGAAGGGGGGCCTGTCCCAGATACGCAGTATTTT	CASSEGGPVPDTQYF
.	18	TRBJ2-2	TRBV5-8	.	TGTGCCAGCAGCTTGGCGGTCGGGGCGGGCACGAACACCGGGGAGCTGTTTTTT	CASSLAVGAGTNTGELFF
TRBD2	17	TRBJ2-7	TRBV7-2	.	TGTGCCAGCAGCTTAGTGGCGCGGACTAGCGGGAGCTACGAGCAGTACTTC	CASSLVARTSGSYEQYF
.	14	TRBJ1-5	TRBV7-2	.	TGTGCCAGCAGCCCCTTAGGAGGGCGGCAGCCCCAGCATTTT	CASSPLGGRQPQHF
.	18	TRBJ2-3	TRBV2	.	TGTGCCAGCAGCCCCACCAAGGACGGATACCTTAGCACAGATACGCAGTATTTT	CASSPTKDGYLSTDTQYF
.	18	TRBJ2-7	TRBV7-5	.	TGTGTCAGAAGCTCCCCAGCCGAGGCGGGGTGTCAGCACTACGAGCAGTACTTC	CVRSSPAEAGCQHYEQYF
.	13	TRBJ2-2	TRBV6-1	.	TGTGCCAGCACGGACTGGAACACCGGGGAGCTGTTTTTT	CASTDWNTGELFF
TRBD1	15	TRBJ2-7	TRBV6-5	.	TGTGCCAGCAGGGGGCCTGACAGGGGGGTGTACGAGCAGTACTTC	CASRGPDRGVYEQYF
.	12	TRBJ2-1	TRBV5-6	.	TGTGCCAGCAGCTTGAGTGGGGAGGCGCAGTTCTTC	CASSLSGEAQFF
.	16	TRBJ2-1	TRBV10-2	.	TGCGCCAGCAGGCCTCCCGGAGTAGCAGTCTACAATGAGCAGTTCTTC	CASRPPGVAVYNEQFF